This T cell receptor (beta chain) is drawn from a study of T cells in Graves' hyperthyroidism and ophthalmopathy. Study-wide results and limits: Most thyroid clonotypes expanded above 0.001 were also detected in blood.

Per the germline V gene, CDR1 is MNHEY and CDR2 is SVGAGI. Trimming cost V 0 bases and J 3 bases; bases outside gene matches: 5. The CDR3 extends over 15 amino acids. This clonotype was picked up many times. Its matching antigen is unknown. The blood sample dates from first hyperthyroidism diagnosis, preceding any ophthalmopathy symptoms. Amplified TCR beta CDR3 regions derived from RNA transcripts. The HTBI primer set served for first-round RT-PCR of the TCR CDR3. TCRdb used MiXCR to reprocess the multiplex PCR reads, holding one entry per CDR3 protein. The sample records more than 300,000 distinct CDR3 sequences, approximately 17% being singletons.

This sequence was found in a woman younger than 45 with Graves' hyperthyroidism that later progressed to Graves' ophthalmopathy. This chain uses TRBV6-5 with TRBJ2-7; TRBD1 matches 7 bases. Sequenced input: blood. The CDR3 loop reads CASSYSYDRVYEQYF. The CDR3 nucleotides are TGTGCCAGCAGTTACTCCTACGACAGGGTCTACGAGCAGTACTTC.